This is a list of T cell receptor beta chains from one sample in a study of CD8 T cells in Susac syndrome. In TCRdb, the immunoSEQ multiplex PCR reads were re-called with MiXCR into one record per CDR3 protein. The sample yields 84,000 or so distinct CDR3 sequences, nearly 95% seen once. The specimen sequenced was CD8+ T cells from PBMCs. Receptor source: a human donor with Susac syndrome. Both conserved end residues are part of each CDR3.

J gene | V gene | CDR3 protein
TRBJ1-6 | TRBV2 | CASSDTGEDNSPLHF
TRBJ2-7 | TRBV20-1 | CSARGAFGSYEQYF
TRBJ2-1 | TRBV7-3 | CASSPSAGGWNEQFF
TRBJ2-1 | TRBV4-1 | CASSYTSGSVDEQFF
TRBJ2-1 | TRBV10-3 | CAISESVANEQFF
TRBJ1-1 | TRBV27 | CASSLDFSNTEAFF
TRBJ2-7 | TRBV12-3/TRBV12-4 | CASSLFPYEQYF
TRBJ2-2 | TRBV11-2 | CASSFRDLDTGELFF
TRBJ2-7 | TRBV5-6 | CASSSGGLPHEQYF
TRBJ1-1 | TRBV7-9 | CASSLGQGELEAFF
TRBJ2-1 | TRBV7-8 | CASSWPGASNEQFF
TRBJ2-7 | TRBV30 | CAWSDLGGSEQYF
TRBJ1-1 | TRBV5-4 | CASSLTGTAGEAFF
TRBJ1-5 | TRBV4-2 | CASSQRDGPDYSNQPQHF
TRBJ2-3 | TRBV10-3 | CAISLGTSSTDTQYF
TRBJ2-7 | TRBV5-1 | CASSAGTGAYQEQYF
TRBJ2-2 | TRBV27 | CASSPGTGDVGELFF
TRBJ1-2 | TRBV7-9 | CASSLDAVIGTTYGYTF
TRBJ2-7 | TRBV5-6 | CASSHLPYEQYF
TRBJ2-1 | TRBV27 | CASSLSSGTEQFF
TRBJ2-7 | TRBV30 | CAWSPGIYEQYF
TRBJ2-3 | TRBV15 | CATSGSHSGRAGVTQYF
TRBJ2-7 | TRBV7-9 | CASSGRDRRYEQYF
TRBJ2-5 | TRBV7-8 | CASTLRIAGGGETQYF
TRBJ2-7 | TRBV9 | CASSVVDGLGYEQYF
TRBJ2-1 | TRBV18 | CASSPDGLSSYNEQFF
TRBJ1-5 | TRBV20-1 | CSADHGSNQPQHF
TRBJ2-6 | TRBV5-6 | CASSWDPRARGAGANVLTF
TRBJ2-1 | TRBV15 | CATSRVLAAGYNEQFF
TRBJ2-7 | TRBV27 | CASSLNRGSSYEQYF
TRBJ2-1 | TRBV24-1 | CATSDLRTRYNEQFF
TRBJ2-1 | TRBV27 | CASSFRGRYNEQFF
TRBJ2-1 | TRBV14 | CASSQDPGQGDNEQFF
TRBJ2-1 | TRBV28 | CASMQPPHNEQFF
TRBJ1-2 | TRBV29-1 | CSVGGGSGYTF
TRBJ2-7 | TRBV12-3/TRBV12-4 | CASSLGLAGPDWGEQYF
TRBJ2-3 | TRBV9 | CASYPGQGTSDTQYF
TRBJ1-2 | TRBV5-1 | CASKLTPGSVYTF
TRBJ1-2 | TRBV25-1 | CASSGGNGYTF
TRBJ2-1 | TRBV7-8 | CASSSGGRGEQFF
TRBJ2-5 | TRBV7-9 | CASSRPTDRDQETQYF
TRBJ2-5 | TRBV27 | CASSSSSGGSKTQYF
TRBJ2-1 | TRBV28 | CASRLAGGPWDEQFF
TRBJ2-7 | TRBV27 | CASGGVHEQYF